This TCR beta chain was identified during a study of blood T cell repertoires in COVID-19. Whole-study context: COVID-19 samples collected from the United States, Italy and Spain covered acute and convalescent phases. Nucleic acid was either cDNA or gDNA, and it came from T cells, B-cell-depleted T cells, or PBMCs.

In the original workflow: Reference gene primer amplification yielded estimated nucleated cell counts. Here immunoSEQ multiplex PCR was the method, and the copy in TCRdb shows in-frame clones only, minus some. D and trimming were read from the DNA, whereas the V and J calls and clone size are those reported in that table. The repertoire holds tens of thousands of clones, with approximately 90% as singletons. This CDR3 region has 13 residues. Trimming removed 0 bases at V and 7 bases at J, with 9 bases between. CDR1 is LNHNV and CDR2 is YYDKDF in the germline V gene (reference sequence). This receptor was identified in a woman aged 80 or over with active COVID-19. J is TRBJ1-2 and V is TRBV15; D is unclear. The sequenced sample consisted of peripheral blood. CDR3 DNA: TGTGCCACCAGCAGAGAATCTTCCCCTGGCTACACCTTC. Its protein is CATSRESSPGYTF.